This TCR beta chain was recorded in a study of cytomegalovirus exposure and HLA in healthy donors. In the study overall: Unique TCRs from HLA-typed donors, 75 million to 100 million of them, were held in an early data release.

Use of 60 Vbeta and 13 Jbeta primers characterized the PCR. TCRdb's table, derived via immunoSEQ multiplex PCR, lists solely in-frame clones and lacks some. The table has 60,000 to 90,000 clones, approximately 70% seen once; the top ten hold more than 8%. With V trimmed by 5 bases and J by 7 bases, 12 bases remained unmatched. The CDR3 spans 15 residues. The germline CDR1 and CDR2 sequences are SGHTA and FQGTGA. Findings and limits, study-wide: The later analysis indicated that the majority of CMV-associated TCR beta chains appeared HLA-restricted. Trimming of TCR beta V- and J-genes showed a link, identified in a later analysis, to a missense DCLRE1C variant. Cytomegalovirus status, reportedly, was diagnosed with high specificity and sensitivity by the classifier.

The sample holds a few counts of this clone. Its antigen is unknown. The sample consisted of PBMCs. This clonotype was sampled from a woman in her forties or fifties in good health and CMV-seropositive. The chain is built from TRBV7-3 and TRBJ2-3; TRBD2 aligns across 7 bases. The CDR3 reads CASSQSAGDGYTQYF. CDR3 nucleotides: TGTGCCAGCAGCCAATCGGCGGGAGACGGCTATACGCAGTATTTT. The whole variable domain, filled in from reference TRBV7-3 and TRBJ2-3, reads GAGVSQTPSNKVTEKGKYVELRCDPISGHTALYWYRQSLGQGPEFLIYFQGTGAADDSGLPNDRFFAVRPEGSVSTLKIQRTERGDSAVYLCASSQSAGDGYTQYFGPGTRLTVL.